What follows is one T cell receptor (beta chain) and its context. This entry belongs to a study of T and B cells in COVID-19 patients. Study background: Critical illness requiring mechanical ventilation or extracorporeal membrane oxygenation affected about 65% of the 20 active-infection patients. About 90% of the 20 active-infection patients had comorbidities associated with unfavorable COVID-19 outcome.

Multiplex PCR with BIOMED2 TRB-A/B primer pools amplified TRB rearrangements. Using its own MiXCR run on the multiplex PCR reads, TCRdb lists one record per CDR3 protein. The data hold roughly 3,800 distinct CDR3 sequences, with roughly a quarter observed a single time. Unmatched junction bases numbered 10, after V lost 4 bases and J lost 7 bases. The V gene's germline CDR1 is SGHDT and CDR2 YYEEEE. CDR3 length equals 15 residues. Blood genomic DNA input for TRB amplification was 250-500 ng. The chain combines TRBV5-6 with TRBJ1-2; 10 positions agree with TRBD1. Sample: blood. This clonotype originated in a human donor with active COVID-19. The donor label of this sample is uncertain. CDR3 DNA: TGTGCCAGCAGCCAGGACAGGGGGGGCTTGCGTGGCTACACCTTC. Translating gives CASSQDRGGLRGYTF.